The rows below give T cell receptor beta chains drawn from one sample of a study of control samples from healthy donors and cancer patients. Profiling relied on immunoSEQ multiplex PCR, and the TCRdb table lists in-frame clones only, not all of them. The table has roughly 88,000 clones, 91% seen once; the top ten hold approximately 15%. Sequenced: blood. The receptor set was obtained from a man between 45 and 60 years old in good health. Each CDR3 is given with its conserved first and last residue. D genes are given only for firm matches. The size of a clone is reported for some rows only, either as once, few or many, or as a class for expanded clones.

DNA | CDR3 | J | size | D | V | length
TGTGCCAGCAGCTTATCTGAAGGCTCGGAAGCTTTCTTT | CASSLSEGSEAFF | TRBJ1-1 | - | - | TRBV7-9 | 13
TGTGCCAGCAGTCCCCGACTAGCGGGGAGGACAGATACGCAGTATTTT | CASSPRLAGRTDTQYF | TRBJ2-3 | - | TRBD2 | TRBV7-2 | 16
TGTGCCAGCAGTGCCTCCGCGGCGGGGCCCCAGCATTTT | CASSASAAGPQHF | TRBJ1-5 | - | - | TRBV9 | 13
TGTGCCTGGAGTGTAGGGGGTGGCTACACCTTC | CAWSVGGGYTF | TRBJ1-2 | - | - | TRBV30 | 11
TGTGCCAGCAGCCCGACGACTAGCGGGGGGAGCGGGGAGCTGTTTTTT | CASSPTTSGGSGELFF | TRBJ2-2 | - | TRBD2 | TRBV7-7 | 16
TGTGCCAGCAGCTTAGCGGCAGGGTATAGCAATCAGCCCCAGCATTTT | CASSLAAGYSNQPQHF | TRBJ1-5 | - | - | TRBV7-8 | 16
TGTGCCAGCAGCTTAGACAGGGACTATGGCTACACCTTC | CASSLDRDYGYTF | TRBJ1-2 | - | - | TRBV7-8 | 13
TGTGCCAGCAGCCAAGAAGTACAGGCCCTTAGGGAGCAGTACTTC | CASSQEVQALREQYF | TRBJ2-7 | - | - | TRBV7-2 | 15
TGTGCCAGTAGTCGCACATATAGCAATCAGCCCCAGCATTTT | CASSRTYSNQPQHF | TRBJ1-5 | few | - | TRBV19 | 14
TGTGCCAGCAGCTTGGGACAGATTAACACTGAAGCTTTCTTT | CASSLGQINTEAFF | TRBJ1-1 | - | - | TRBV5-6 | 14
TGTGCCAGCAGCCTTAGGGGGCATGATTCACCCCTCCACTTT | CASSLRGHDSPLHF | TRBJ1-6 | - | TRBD1 | TRBV7-2 | 14
TGTGCCTGGATCGGGGGGAACACGGCTGAAGCTTTCTTT | CAWIGGNTAEAFF | TRBJ1-1 | - | - | TRBV30 | 13
TGTGCCAGCAGTTACTCGACGAGCCTCTATGGCTACACCTTC | CASSYSTSLYGYTF | TRBJ1-2 | - | - | TRBV6-5 | 14
TGTGCCAGCAGCCGTACGCCAGGGGAGTCTGGAAACACCATATATTTT | CASSRTPGESGNTIYF | TRBJ1-3 | - | - | TRBV7-9 | 16
TGTGCCAGCTCACCCGGCCTACACTACGAGCAGTACTTC | CASSPGLHYEQYF | TRBJ2-7 | - | - | TRBV7-9 | 13
TGTGCCAGCAGCCGGGTTACGACGGAAAACTATGGCTACACCTTC | CASSRVTTENYGYTF | TRBJ1-2 | - | - | TRBV27 | 15
TGTGCCAGCAGCCCCGCCACGAACACTGAAGCTTTCTTT | CASSPATNTEAFF | TRBJ1-1 | - | - | TRBV7-6 | 13
TGTGCCATCAGGGACAGGGTGGACACCGGGGAGCTGTTTTTT | CAIRDRVDTGELFF | TRBJ2-2 | - | TRBD1 | TRBV10-3 | 14
TGTGCCAGCAGCTTTCGGACGGGATTGAACACTGAAGCTTTCTTT | CASSFRTGLNTEAFF | TRBJ1-1 | - | - | TRBV7-2 | 15
TGTGCCAGCAGCTCTTCCAGACAGGGCAATCAGCCCCAGCATTTT | CASSSSRQGNQPQHF | TRBJ1-5 | - | - | TRBV5-6 | 15
TGTGCCAGCAGTTACAAGGTGGCTACCTACGAGCAGTACTTC | CASSYKVATYEQYF | TRBJ2-7 | few | - | TRBV6-5 | 14
TGCGCCAGCAGCCCGGGTGGAACAGGGTGGCTTTCACCCCTCCACTTT | CASSPGGTGWLSPLHF | TRBJ1-6 | - | - | TRBV4-1 | 16
TGTGCCAGCAGTTACTCGTGGACAGGGGGAGAGACCCAGTACTTC | CASSYSWTGGETQYF | TRBJ2-5 | - | TRBD1 | TRBV6-5 | 15